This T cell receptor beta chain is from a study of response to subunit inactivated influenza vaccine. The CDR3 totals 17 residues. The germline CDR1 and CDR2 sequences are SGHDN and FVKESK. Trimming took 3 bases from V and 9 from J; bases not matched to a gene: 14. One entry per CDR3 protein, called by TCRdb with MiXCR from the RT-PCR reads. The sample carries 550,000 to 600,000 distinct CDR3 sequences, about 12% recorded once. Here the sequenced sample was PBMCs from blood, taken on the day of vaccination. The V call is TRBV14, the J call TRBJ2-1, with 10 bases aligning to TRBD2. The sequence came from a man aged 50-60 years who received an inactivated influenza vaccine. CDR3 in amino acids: CASSQQILQREGSEQFF. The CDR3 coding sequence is TGTGCCAGCAGCCAGCAAATCCTCCAGCGGGAGGGGAGTGAGCAGTTCTTC.